The subject of this entry is one TCR beta chain. The sample belongs to a study of blood T cell repertoires in COVID-19. TCRdb's table, derived via immunoSEQ multiplex PCR, lists solely in-frame clones and lacks some. Of tens of thousands of clones detected, over 80% appear once; the ten largest clones hold roughly 1.5%. In germline, CDR1 is SGHRS, CDR2 YFSETQ. V was pared by 5 bases and J by 5 bases, with 13 bases of the junction left unmatched. CDR3 size: 16 residues. This clonotype was sampled from a man in his fifties with acute or convalescent COVID-19. This chain joins TRBV5-1 and TRBJ2-3; 8 nucleotides agree with TRBD2. Sequencing input: peripheral blood. CDR3 loop: CASRTFGTSGGDTQYF. Written as DNA, the CDR3 is TGCGCCAGCAGAACATTCGGGACTAGTGGAGGAGATACGCAGTATTTT.